The 7 T cell receptor beta chains listed next were all sequenced from one sample in a study of shared clonotypes between healthy human individuals. The repertoire was sequenced with immunoSEQ multiplex PCR; TCRdb's copy has only in-frame clones and lacks some. The sample has some 690,000 clones, about nine tenths seen once. The sequenced sample consisted of memory CD8+ T cells from PBMCs. The subset was: CD45RO+ cells pooled with CCR7-negative TemRA cells. These receptors were collected from a man between 18 and 29 years old in good health. Some clones in this sample may be carry-over from other donors' samples.

The chain couples TRBV16 to TRBJ1-2, with a tentative D call TRBD1 (6 bases). Germline V gives CDR1 KGHSY, CDR2 FQNENV. The V and J ends lost 1 base and 5 bases respectively, with 17 bases between them. The CDR3 spans 16 residues. The CDR3 bases are TGTGCCAGCAGCCAATTTCAGGGGCCGAAAGATTATGGCTACACCTTC. Translating it yields CASSQFQGPKDYGYTF.

The V and J genes are TRBV14 and TRBJ1-2; D not certain. Trimming stripped 4 bases from V and 2 bases from J, with 5 bases between. CDR3 length: 12 residues. Germline values: CDR1 SGHDN, CDR2 FVKESK. CDR3 bases: TGTGCCAGCAGCCTGGGAAACTATGGCTACACCTTC. This gives the protein CASSLGNYGYTF.

Remarks on this clone: This specimen includes other DNA sequences encoding the same CDR3. The chain combines TRBV7-9 with TRBJ1-5; 8 positions agree with TRBD1. Looked up from germline, CDR1 is SEHNR and CDR2 is FQNEAQ (reference sequence). J lost 2 bases, V lost 3 bases, and 0 bases had no gene match. The CDR3 is 14 residues long. CDR3 DNA sequence: TGTGCCAGCAGCTTGGGACAGGGCAATCAGCCCCAGCATTTT. Translated: CASSLGQGNQPQHF.

The V call is TRBV27, the J call TRBJ2-4; 8 bases fit TRBD2. Germline values: CDR1 MNHEY, CDR2 SMNVEV (reference sequence). J lost 0 bases, V lost 6 bases, and 4 bases had no gene match. The CDR3 has 15 residues. This CDR3 reads CASSGGALAKNIQYF. The CDR3 DNA sequence: TGTGCCAGCAGCGGGGGGGCGCTAGCCAAAAACATTCAGTACTTC.

J is TRBJ1-3 and V is TRBV9; D is undetermined. CDR1 is SGDLS, CDR2 YYNGEE, per germline. This CDR3 is built from 14 residues. The V end was cut by 3 bases, the J end by 4 bases, with 11 bases between. The CDR3 DNA follows: TGTGCCAGCAGCGGCGGGGATGTGGGAAACACCATATATTTT. Translation: CASSGGDVGNTIYF. Combining the CDR3 with reference TRBV9 and TRBJ1-3 gives the whole variable domain DSGVTQTPKHLITATGQRVTLRCSPRSGDLSVYWYQQSLDQGLQFLIQYYNGEERAKGNILERFSAQQFPDLHSELNLSSLELGDSALYFCASSGGDVGNTIYFGEGSWLTVV.

The CDR3 protein is CASSEAGATLYEQYF. CDR3 DNA sequence: TGCGCCAGCAGTGAGGCAGGGGCCACCCTATACGAGCAGTACTTC. J is TRBJ2-7 and V is TRBV10-2; possibly TRBD1 for D (6 bases). Trimming stripped 2 bases from V and 4 bases from J, with 15 bases between. There are 15 residues in the CDR3. CDR1 is WSHSY and CDR2 is SAAADI in the germline V gene.

Details on this clone: Distinct nucleotide sequences in the sample also encode this CDR3. The chain employs TRBV4-2 and TRBJ1-1; D is ambiguous. Germline V gene data show CDR1 as LGHNA and CDR2 as YNFKEQ. CDR3 length: 15 residues. The V end was cut by 2 bases, the J end by 0 bases, with 10 bases between. CDR3 in amino acids: CASSQPGSLNTEAFF. In DNA form, the CDR3 reads TGTGCCAGCAGCCAACCCGGGTCCCTGAACACTGAAGCTTTCTTT.